This TCR beta chain came from a study of T-cell reconstitution after alpha-beta-depleted transplantation in children. Library preparation (for TCRbeta) was performed with unique molecular identifiers. TCRdb re-analysed the PCR reads in MiXCR, keeping a single row per CDR3 protein. The sample records 750,000 to 950,000 distinct CDR3 sequences, roughly 16% being singletons. Germline assignment: CDR1 MNHNS and CDR2 SASEGT. The CDR3 loop spans 15 amino acids. The junction had 12 bases not matched to a gene; V was cut back by 6 bases and J by 5 bases. Points from the study as a whole: Expanded graft clones, several hundred of them, were reportedly the source of alpha-beta T cells about two months after transplant. T-cell counts and diversity at one year post-transplant came mainly from newly produced T cells.

This clonotype was counted between two and nine times. Its antigen is not known. This receptor was taken from a male patient between 5 and 17 years old who had a stem cell transplant for acute lymphoblastic leukemia, so the T cells may come from the graft donor. The sample in question was PBMCs, mostly from graft donor cells, obtained 360 days after TCRalphabeta/CD19-depleted stem cell transplant. The V call is TRBV6-1, the J call TRBJ2-7; TRBD1 matches at 8 bases. The CDR3 DNA reads as TGTGCCAGCAGGCCCCAGGGGGCGCGAGACCACGAGCAGTACTTC. This gives the protein CASRPQGARDHEQYF.